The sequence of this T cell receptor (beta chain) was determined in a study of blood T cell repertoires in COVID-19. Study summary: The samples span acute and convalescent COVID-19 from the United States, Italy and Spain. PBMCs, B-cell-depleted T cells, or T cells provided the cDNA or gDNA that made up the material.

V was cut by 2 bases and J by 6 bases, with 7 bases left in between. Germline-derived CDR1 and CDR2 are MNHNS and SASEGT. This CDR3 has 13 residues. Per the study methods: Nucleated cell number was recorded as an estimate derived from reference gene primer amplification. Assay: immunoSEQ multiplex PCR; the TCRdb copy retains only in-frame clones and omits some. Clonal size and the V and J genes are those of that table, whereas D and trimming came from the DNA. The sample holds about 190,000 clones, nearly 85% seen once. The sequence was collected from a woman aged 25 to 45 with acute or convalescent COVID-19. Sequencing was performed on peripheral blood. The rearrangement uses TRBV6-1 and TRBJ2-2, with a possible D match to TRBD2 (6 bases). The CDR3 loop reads CASSEREPGELFF. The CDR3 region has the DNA TGTGCCAGCAGTGAACGGGAGCCCGGGGAGCTGTTTTTT.